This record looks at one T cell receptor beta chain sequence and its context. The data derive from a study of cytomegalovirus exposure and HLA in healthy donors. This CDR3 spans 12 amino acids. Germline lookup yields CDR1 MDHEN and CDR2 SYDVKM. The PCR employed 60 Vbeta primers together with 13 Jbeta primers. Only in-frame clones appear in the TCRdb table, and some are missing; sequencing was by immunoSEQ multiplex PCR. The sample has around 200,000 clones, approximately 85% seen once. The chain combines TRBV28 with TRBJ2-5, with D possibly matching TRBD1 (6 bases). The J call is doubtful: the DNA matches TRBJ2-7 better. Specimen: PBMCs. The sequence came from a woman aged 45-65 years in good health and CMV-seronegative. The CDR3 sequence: CASSPRGYEQYF. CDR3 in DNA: TGTGCCAGCAGCCCGAGGGGGTACGAGCAGTACTTC.